Each of the 22 T cell receptor beta chains below was sequenced from the same sample in a study of breast tumors, draining lymph nodes, adjacent tissues. Axillary draining lymph nodes of breast cancer patients supplied the node samples. TCRdb re-called the multiplex PCR reads with MiXCR, one entry per CDR3 protein. Of around 250,000 distinct CDR3 sequences in the sample, less than 40% were seen once. Specimen: axillary lymph node tissue. These receptors came from a female donor with breast cancer. Some clones in this sample may be carry-over from other donors' samples.

The chain recombines TRBV12-3 or TRBV12-4 with TRBJ1-4, with 8 bases identical to TRBD1. J gave up 3 bases and V 3 bases, and 6 bases lay outside the gene matches. CDR3 length equals 16 residues. CDR3: CASSLRQGAANEKLFF. As DNA, the CDR3 is TGTGCCAGCAGTTTGAGGCAGGGGGCAGCTAATGAAAAACTGTTTTTT.

This clonotype was observed at least ten times. This chain links TRBV6-6 with TRBJ1-5; a weak D match, TRBD1 (6 bases). The CDR3 contains 12 residues. CDR1 and CDR2 from the germline V gene are MNHNY and SVGAGI (reference sequence). Trimming cost V 2 bases and J 7 bases, with 6 bases left between them. CDR3 bases: TGTGCCAGCAGTTACGGGGGCCAGCCCCAGCATTTT. Translation gives CASSYGGQPQHF.

This clonotype was seen many times. The chain has TRBV10-3 and TRBJ2-2, with D perhaps assigned TRBD1 or TRBD2 (5 bases each). V was trimmed by 6 bases and J by 5 bases, leaving 13 bases between them. CDR3 length equals 14 residues. Germline loops: CDR1 ENHRY, CDR2 SYGVKD. The CDR3 DNA is TGTGCCATCAGGGGACCCAAGGGGACCGGGGAGCTGTTTTTT. Translating gives CAIRGPKGTGELFF.

The table lists this clonotype with many counts. This rearrangement joins TRBV5-1 to TRBJ2-5; either TRBD1 or TRBD2 may fit D (5 bases each). This CDR3 region has 13 residues. With 2 bases removed from V and 5 bases from J, the gap between germline ends came to 10 bases. Germline assignment: CDR1 SGHRS and CDR2 YFSETQ. CDR3 DNA: TGCGCCAGCAGCTTTCGGGGCGACGAGACCCAGTACTTC. The encoded protein is CASSFRGDETQYF. Full variable domain (remainder filled in from reference TRBV5-1 and TRBJ2-5): KAGVTQTPRYLIKTRGQQVTLSCSPISGHRSVSWYQQTPGQGLQFLFEYFSETQRNKGNFPGRFSGRQFSNSRSEMNVSTLELGDSALYLCASSFRGDETQYFGPGTRLLVL.

This clonotype appeared many times. This chain connects TRBV5-1 to TRBJ1-2; 12 nucleotides align to TRBD1. The CDR3 is made up of 13 amino acids. V was clipped by 5 bases and J by 4 bases; unmatched bases: 0. From germline, CDR1 is SGHRS and CDR2 YFSETQ. The CDR3 loop reads CASRGQGAYGYTF. DNA for the CDR3: TGCGCCAGCAGGGGACAGGGGGCCTATGGCTACACCTTC.

The sample holds a few counts of this clonotype. The chain is built from TRBV30 and TRBJ1-2; tentatively, D is TRBD1 (5 bases). CDR1 and CDR2 from the germline V gene are GTSNPN and SVGIG (reference sequence). V gave up 8 bases and J gave up 4 bases, with 23 bases separating them. The CDR3 covers 15 residues. CDR3 loop: CAARPRDRKLYGYTF. The CDR3 coding sequence is TGTGCCGCGAGACCTCGGGACCGCAAGCTCTATGGCTACACCTTC.

This clonotype occurred many times. The chain recombines TRBV13 with TRBJ1-2; D is perhaps TRBD1 (5 bases). The CDR3 runs to 15 residues. Germline CDR1 is PRHDT and CDR2 is FYEKMQ (reference sequence). V shed 4 bases and J shed 7 bases, with 19 bases lying between them. DNA for the CDR3: TGTGCCAGCAGCTCAATGCTTCGGGGGTTGGGTGGCTACACCTTC. Translating gives CASSSMLRGLGGYTF.

This clonotype was detected a few times. The V call is TRBV5-1, the J call TRBJ2-5, with 15 bases aligning to TRBD2. The CDR3 has 17 residues. The trim removed 4 bases at V and 5 bases at J, leaving 9 bases unmatched. Germline loops: CDR1 SGHRS, CDR2 YFSETQ. CDR3 nucleotides: TGCGCCAGCAGCCCCGGACTAGCGGGGGGGTCCGGCGAGACCCAGTACTTC. Residues: CASSPGLAGGSGETQYF.

The J gene is TRBJ1-6, the V gene TRBV11-3; D perhaps matches TRBD1 (5 bases). V lost 0 bases and J lost 10, with 10 bases in between. The CDR3 spans 14 residues. Germline values: CDR1 SGHNT, CDR2 YENEEA. DNA for the CDR3: TGTGCCAGCAGCTTAGATGAGGGGACCTCACCCCTCCACTTT. Protein sequence: CASSLDEGTSPLHF.

This clonotype was observed at least ten times. The gene calls are TRBV4-2 and TRBJ1-2, with D possibly being TRBD1 (6 bases). This CDR3 is 18 amino acids long. V was trimmed by 0 bases and J by 1 base, leaving 18 bases between them. Per the germline V gene, CDR1 is LGHNA and CDR2 is YNFKEQ. CDR3: CASSQEPKPLQGNYGYTF. CDR3 in DNA: TGTGCCAGCAGCCAAGAACCCAAGCCCTTACAGGGTAACTATGGCTACACCTTC.

The chain carries TRBV6-5 and TRBJ1-3; 7 positions match TRBD1. V dropped 5 bases and J dropped 0; count of bases not matched to a gene: 13. Germline lookup yields CDR1 MNHEY and CDR2 SVGAGI. The CDR3 runs 18 residues. Here the CDR3 DNA reads TGTGCCAGCAGTCCTTATGCGCCGGGACAGAGCTCTGGAAACACCATATATTTT. It codes for CASSPYAPGQSSGNTIYF.

Regarding this clonotype: One junction end disagrees with the germline gene, perhaps due to a read error. This chain connects TRBV6-5 to TRBJ2-3; a possible D gene is TRBD2 (5 bases). Per the germline V gene, CDR1 is MNHEY and CDR2 is SVGAGI. The CDR3 consists of 18 residues. In DNA, the CDR3 is TGTGCCAGCAGTCACTCGATCCTCGCGGGTGGGCGCGAAGATACGCAGTATTTT. Translation: CASSHSILAGGREDTQYF.

Many counts were recorded for this clonotype. The chain couples TRBV12-3 or TRBV12-4 to TRBJ2-3; TRBD2 aligns across 7 bases. Trimming removed 7 bases from V and 5 bases from J; junction bases left unmatched: 3. The CDR3 has 12 residues. The CDR3 DNA reads TGTGCCAGCACGAGGGAGGGAGATACGCAGTATTTT. It specifies CASTREGDTQYF.

This clonotype was detected many times. The CDR3 sequence is CSASMSLSFYEQYF. DNA for the CDR3: TGCAGTGCTAGCATGTCCCTAAGTTTCTACGAGCAGTACTTC. V and J are TRBV20-1 and TRBJ2-7; D call uncertain. The CDR3 runs to 14 residues. Trimming left V 3 bases short and J 3 bases short, with 15 bases between. In germline, CDR1 is DFQATT, CDR2 SNEGSKA (reference sequence).

This clonotype was seen at least ten times. The CDR3 is CASSWTGDRTDTQYF. CDR3 bases: TGTGCCAGCAGCTGGACAGGGGATAGGACAGATACGCAGTATTTT. V is TRBV9 and J is TRBJ2-3; TRBD1 matches at 9 bases. V lost 4 bases to trimming and J lost 3 bases; unmatched junction nucleotides: 6. CDR1 and CDR2 (germline): SGDLS, YYNGEE. This CDR3 is 15 amino acids long.

This clonotype has ten or more counts. The chain is built from TRBV7-2 and TRBJ1-2; 7 bases map to TRBD1. V shed 1 base and J 4 bases; nucleotides not matched to a gene: 6. This CDR3 contains 15 residues. The germline gives CDR1 SGHTA, CDR2 FQGNSA. In nucleotides, the CDR3 is TGTGCCAGCAGCTTAGGCCACAGGGGACCCTATGGCTACACCTTC. Translated: CASSLGHRGPYGYTF.

There are many counts of this clonotype. The chain is built from TRBV29-1 and TRBJ1-2; the D gene is possibly TRBD1 (6 bases). This CDR3 contains 11 residues. V was pared by 6 bases and J by 7 bases, with 12 bases between. Germline CDR1 reads SQVTM; CDR2 reads ANQGSEA. The CDR3 DNA is TGCAGCGTGGGGGCAGTCCGTGGCTACACCTTC. It translates to CSVGAVRGYTF.

The CDR3 DNA follows: TGTGCCAGCAGTGAAGAGTGGACTAGCCACAATGAGCAGTTCTTC. Translation gives CASSEEWTSHNEQFF. The rearrangement uses TRBV6-1 and TRBJ2-1; the match to TRBD2 covers 8 bases. The germline gives CDR1 MNHNS, CDR2 SASEGT. Trimming at V came to 1 base and at J to 5 bases, leaving 4 bases not matched to a gene. The CDR3 loop spans 15 amino acids.

This clonotype has ten or more counts. The rearrangement joins TRBV3-1 to TRBJ1-2; D is unresolved. The CDR3 loop spans 14 amino acids. Germline-derived CDR1 and CDR2 are LGHDT and YNNKEL (reference sequence). V gave up 4 bases and J gave up 1 base, with 10 bases separating them. CDR3 loop: CASSLQTLNYGYTF. The CDR3 region has the DNA TGTGCCAGCAGCCTACAGACTCTTAACTATGGCTACACCTTC.

This clonotype was observed many times. The V gene is TRBV28, the J gene TRBJ1-2; D remains unclear. The CDR3 is 13 residues long. CDR1 is MDHEN and CDR2 is SYDVKM in the germline V gene. Trimming took 3 bases from V and 5 from J, leaving 10 bases between them. In DNA form, the CDR3 reads TGTGCCAGCAGTTTGAGTACAGCTTATGGCTACACCTTC. Translated, it gives CASSLSTAYGYTF.

Details on this clonotype: The CDR3 does not end in the conserved phenylalanine or tryptophan, so this is likely a read error. No DNA is shown, since the ends of the CDR3 on it are uncertain; the CDR3 is the one TCRdb lists. The genes are TRBV7-9 and TRBJ2-5; the table's D call TRBD2 went unverified against the DNA. Germline V gene sequence: CDR1 SEHNR, CDR2 FQNEAQ (reference sequence). The CDR3 spans 8 amino acids, including both terminal residues. CDR3 sequence: CASSQLAG.

This clonotype was found many times. The V gene is TRBV20-1, the J gene TRBJ1-6; D is ambiguous. V was clipped by 6 bases and J by 5 bases, with 14 bases between them. This CDR3 is 14 amino acids long. The germline V gene encodes CDR1 DFQATT and CDR2 SNEGSKA (reference sequence). The CDR3 DNA sequence: TGCAGTGCCTTGCTGCGAGGGCATAATTCACCCCTCCACTTT. Translated, it gives CSALLRGHNSPLHF.